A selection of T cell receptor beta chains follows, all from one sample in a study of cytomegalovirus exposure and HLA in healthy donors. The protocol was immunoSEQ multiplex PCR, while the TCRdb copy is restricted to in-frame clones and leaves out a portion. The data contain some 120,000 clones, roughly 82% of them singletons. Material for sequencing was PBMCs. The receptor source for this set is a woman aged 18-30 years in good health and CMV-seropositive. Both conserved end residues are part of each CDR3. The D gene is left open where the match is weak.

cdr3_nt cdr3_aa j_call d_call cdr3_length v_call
TGTGCCAGCAGTTACCTCAGGGGAGCCGAGCAGTACTTC CASSYLRGAEQYF TRBJ2-7 NA 13 TRBV6-5
TGTGCCAGCAGCCTAACTAGCGGGGGGCAAGATACGCAGTATTTT CASSLTSGGQDTQYF TRBJ2-3 TRBD2 15 TRBV7-2
TGTGCCAGCAGCCCCGACAGCTACAATGAGCAGTTCTTC CASSPDSYNEQFF TRBJ2-1 NA 13 TRBV9
TGCGCCAGCAGCTCCCCCGGGGGGCGGGCAAGCACAGATACGCAGTATTTT CASSSPGGRASTDTQYF TRBJ2-3 NA 17 TRBV5-1
TGTGCCAGCAGTGTCGATCGGGGATGGGAGTTCTTC CASSVDRGWEFF TRBJ2-1 NA 12 TRBV6-1
TGTGCCAGCAGTGGGGACAGGAGGACCCAGTACTTC CASSGDRRTQYF TRBJ2-5 TRBD1 12 TRBV6-1
TGTGCCAGCAGTTTATCAGGGACAGTACCCTACGAGCAGTACTTC CASSLSGTVPYEQYF TRBJ2-7 TRBD1 15 TRBV27
TGTGCCAGCAGCAAAGTCAGGACAGGAGGATCGGGGGAGTTCTTC CASSKVRTGGSGEFF TRBJ2-1 NA 15 TRBV21-1
TGTGCGTCTAGCGGGGGGTATGAGCAGTTCTTC CASSGGYEQFF TRBJ2-1 TRBD2 11 TRBV19
TGTGCTAGTGCCAACGCTCCCGGGACAGGGGTCACTGAAGCTTTCTTT CASANAPGTGVTEAFF TRBJ1-1 TRBD1 16 TRBV12-5